Listed below are T cell receptor beta chains from one sample, sequenced in a study of IL-32 and malignant T cell survival in cutaneous lymphoma. Sequencing was performed with immunoSEQ multiplex PCR; in TCRdb, only in-frame clones are kept and a portion is missing. The repertoire holds 1,000 or so clones, approximately 80% seen once, with 0.67% in the top ten. The sequencing here drew on blood, taken on day 0. These TCRs come from a human donor with cutaneous T cell lymphoma. CDR3s include the opening cysteine and the closing phenylalanine or tryptophan. Fields, in order: D gene, clone size, V gene, J gene, CDR3 DNA, CDR3 protein. The D gene is left open where the match is weak. Size tells how often a clone was seen (once, few, many) or the class of an expanded clone, and some rows leave it out.

d_call: -
clone_size: -
v_call: TRBV7-2
j_call: TRBJ1-5
cdr3_nt: TGTGCCAGCAGCCCGGGGACGGCTAATCAGCCCCAGCATTTT
cdr3_aa: CASSPGTANQPQHF

d_call: -
clone_size: -
v_call: TRBV25-1
j_call: TRBJ1-2
cdr3_nt: TGTGCCAGCACGAGCGGCTATGGCTACACCTTC
cdr3_aa: CASTSGYGYTF

d_call: -
clone_size: -
v_call: TRBV19
j_call: TRBJ2-3
cdr3_nt: TGTGCCAGTAGTATCCCCTCGGGGAGTGGGACAGATACGCAGTATTTT
cdr3_aa: CASSIPSGSGTDTQYF

d_call: -
clone_size: -
v_call: TRBV7-2
j_call: TRBJ2-3
cdr3_nt: TGTGCCAGCAGCCGCGACTTGGATACGCAGTATTTT
cdr3_aa: CASSRDLDTQYF

d_call: -
clone_size: -
v_call: TRBV18
j_call: TRBJ2-3
cdr3_nt: TGTGCCAGCTCACCGCGGCTAGGTAGCACAGATACGCAGTATTTT
cdr3_aa: CASSPRLGSTDTQYF

d_call: TRBD2
clone_size: -
v_call: TRBV6-1
j_call: TRBJ2-3
cdr3_nt: TGTGCCAGCAGTGAAGCGGGGCGGGGGGGTAGAGATACGCAGTATTTT
cdr3_aa: CASSEAGRGGRDTQYF

d_call: -
clone_size: few
v_call: TRBV2
j_call: TRBJ2-1
cdr3_nt: TGTGCCAGCTGCGAGGAGGGAGTTCGGAATGAGCAGTTCTTC
cdr3_aa: CASCEEGVRNEQFF

d_call: -
clone_size: once
v_call: TRBV28
j_call: TRBJ1-3
cdr3_nt: TGTGCCAGCAGTTTGATGGGGGCGAATGGAAACACCATATATTTT
cdr3_aa: CASSLMGANGNTIYF

d_call: -
clone_size: -
v_call: TRBV5-1
j_call: TRBJ2-7
cdr3_nt: TGCGCCAGCAGCCAGAACAAGGCCAACTACGAGCAGTACTTC
cdr3_aa: CASSQNKANYEQYF

d_call: -
clone_size: -
v_call: TRBV9
j_call: TRBJ1-3
cdr3_nt: TGTGCCAGCAGCGATTTAACGGGGCTCTCTGGAAACACCATATATTTT
cdr3_aa: CASSDLTGLSGNTIYF

d_call: -
clone_size: few
v_call: TRBV6-1
j_call: TRBJ1-5
cdr3_nt: TGTGCCAGCACCGCAGGGCTGCAGCCCCAGCATTTT
cdr3_aa: CASTAGLQPQHF

d_call: TRBD1
clone_size: -
v_call: TRBV11-3
j_call: TRBJ1-4
cdr3_nt: TGTGCCAGCAGCGACCGGGACAGGGAGGATGAAAAACTGTTTTTT
cdr3_aa: CASSDRDREDEKLFF

d_call: -
clone_size: -
v_call: TRBV7-5
j_call: TRBJ1-2
cdr3_nt: TGTGTCAGAAGCCCCCTCGCTGGGGCAGGGCCGGTTTACACCTTC
cdr3_aa: CVRSPLAGAGPVYTF

d_call: TRBD2
clone_size: medium-sized
v_call: TRBV5-4
j_call: TRBJ2-4
cdr3_nt: TGTGCCAGCAGCTTGGAGTCTGGGACTAGCGAGAACATTCAGTACTTC
cdr3_aa: CASSLESGTSENIQYF

d_call: -
clone_size: -
v_call: TRBV5-1
j_call: TRBJ2-2
cdr3_nt: TGCGCCAGCAGTTATTCAGGGGTTGGGAGCACCGGGGAGCTGTTTTTT
cdr3_aa: CASSYSGVGSTGELFF

d_call: TRBD1
clone_size: -
v_call: TRBV2
j_call: TRBJ1-6
cdr3_nt: TGTGCCAGCAGTTTCAGGACAGGGCCTTCACCCCTCCACTTT
cdr3_aa: CASSFRTGPSPLHF

d_call: -
clone_size: -
v_call: TRBV5-4
j_call: TRBJ2-7
cdr3_nt: TGTGCCAGCAGACTGGACGGAAGCTCCTACGAGCAGTACTTC
cdr3_aa: CASRLDGSSYEQYF

d_call: -
clone_size: -
v_call: TRBV10-1
j_call: TRBJ1-5
cdr3_nt: TGCGCCAGCAGTGAGTCACCGTTGCTGAGGAGCAATCAGCCCCAGCATTTT
cdr3_aa: CASSESPLLRSNQPQHF

d_call: TRBD2
clone_size: -
v_call: TRBV9
j_call: TRBJ2-2
cdr3_nt: TGTGCCAGCAGCTCTCGGGGTAGCGGGCCCTACACCGGGGAGCTGTTTTTT
cdr3_aa: CASSSRGSGPYTGELFF

d_call: -
clone_size: -
v_call: TRBV5-5
j_call: TRBJ2-7
cdr3_nt: TGTGCCAGCAGCTTGGAAGCGGTCGAGCAGTACTTC
cdr3_aa: CASSLEAVEQYF

d_call: -
clone_size: -
v_call: TRBV7-8
j_call: TRBJ1-5
cdr3_nt: TGTGCCAGCAGCTTAGATCCGGGGGCCTACGATCAGCCCCAGCATTTT
cdr3_aa: CASSLDPGAYDQPQHF

d_call: -
clone_size: once
v_call: TRBV4-3
j_call: TRBJ1-3
cdr3_nt: TGCGCCAGCAGCCAGACAGGAGGTCGTGGGAACACCATATATTTT
cdr3_aa: CASSQTGGRGNTIYF

d_call: TRBD2
clone_size: -
v_call: TRBV7-6
j_call: TRBJ2-2
cdr3_nt: TGTGCCAGCAGCCCGCTTCCCGCGGGGGGTCGCGCCGGGGAGCTGTTTTTT
cdr3_aa: CASSPLPAGGRAGELFF

d_call: -
clone_size: -
v_call: TRBV7-9
j_call: TRBJ1-4
cdr3_nt: TGTGCCAGCAGCTATACAGGGACAACTAATGAAAAACTGTTTTTT
cdr3_aa: CASSYTGTTNEKLFF

d_call: -
clone_size: -
v_call: TRBV19
j_call: TRBJ2-3
cdr3_nt: TGTGCCAGTAGTATTAGTTTCGGGTATAGCACAGATACGCAGTATTTT
cdr3_aa: CASSISFGYSTDTQYF